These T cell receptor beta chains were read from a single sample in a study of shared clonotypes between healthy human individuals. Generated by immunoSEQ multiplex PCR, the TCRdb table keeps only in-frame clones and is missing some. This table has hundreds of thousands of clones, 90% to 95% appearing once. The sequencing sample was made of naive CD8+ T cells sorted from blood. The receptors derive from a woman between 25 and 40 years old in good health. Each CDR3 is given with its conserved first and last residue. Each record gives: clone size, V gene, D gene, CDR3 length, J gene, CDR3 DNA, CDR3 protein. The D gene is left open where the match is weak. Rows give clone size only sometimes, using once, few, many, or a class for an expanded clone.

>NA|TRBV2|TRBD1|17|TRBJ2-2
TGTGCCAGCAGTGACACTGAGGGACAGGGTTGGACCGGGGAGCTGTTTTTT
CASSDTEGQGWTGELFF
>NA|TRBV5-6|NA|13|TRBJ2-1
TGTGCCAGCAGCCCGGAGTACCACAATGAGCAGTTCTTC
CASSPEYHNEQFF
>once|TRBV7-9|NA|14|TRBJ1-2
TGTGCCAGCAGCTTAAAGCGAGGGTCTGGTGGCTACACCTTC
CASSLKRGSGGYTF
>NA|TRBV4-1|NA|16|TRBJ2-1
TGCGCCAGCAGCCAAGAGTGGGGGGAGACCTACAATGAGCAGTTCTTC
CASSQEWGETYNEQFF
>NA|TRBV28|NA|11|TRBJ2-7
TGTGCCAGCAGGGATCTTTACGAGCAGTACTTC
CASRDLYEQYF
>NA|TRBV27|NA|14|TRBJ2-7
TGTGCCAGCAGCCGATCGACTATTCCCCTCGAGCAGTACTTC
CASSRSTIPLEQYF
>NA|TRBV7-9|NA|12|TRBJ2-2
TGTGCCAGCAGCTTAGTTGTCGGGGAGCTGTTTTTT
CASSLVVGELFF
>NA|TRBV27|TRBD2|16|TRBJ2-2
TGTGCCAGCAGTCCAGGGACTAGCGGGAGATCCGGGGAGCTGTTTTTT
CASSPGTSGRSGELFF
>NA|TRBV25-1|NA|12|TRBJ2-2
TGTGCCAGCAGTGCACTAACCGGGGAGCTGTTTTTT
CASSALTGELFF
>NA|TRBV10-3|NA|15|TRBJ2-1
TGTGCCATCAGTGAGCCGGGGACCCGCGGGAATGAGCAGTTCTTC
CAISEPGTRGNEQFF
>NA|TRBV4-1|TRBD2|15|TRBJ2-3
TGCGCCTCGGGGGGTGGTAGCGGGGGCACAGATACGCAGTATTTT
CASGGGSGGTDTQYF
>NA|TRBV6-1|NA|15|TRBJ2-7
TGTGCCAGCAGTGAAGAGTGGCAGACTGGCTACGAGCAGTACTTC
CASSEEWQTGYEQYF
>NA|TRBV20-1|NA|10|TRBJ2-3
TGCAGTGCTATAGAGGATACGCAGTATTTT
CSAIEDTQYF
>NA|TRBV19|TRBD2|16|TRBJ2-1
TGTGCCAGTAGTATTCCCCTCTGGCGGGAGGGCAATGAGCAGTTCTTC
CASSIPLWREGNEQFF
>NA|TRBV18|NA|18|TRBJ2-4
TGTGCCAGCTCACCGAACAAGGAGCTGGGGGGAGCCAAAAACATTCAGTACTTC
CASSPNKELGGAKNIQYF
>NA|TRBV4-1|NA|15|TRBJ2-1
TGCGCCAGCAGCAGGGCCAGTGGACTAAAGAATGAGCAGTTCTTC
CASSRASGLKNEQFF
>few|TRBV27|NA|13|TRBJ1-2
TGTGCCAGCAGTCCCGGACGGGACTATGGCTACACCTTC
CASSPGRDYGYTF
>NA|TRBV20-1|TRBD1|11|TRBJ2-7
TGCAGTGCTCGACAGGGCTACGAGCAGTACTTC
CSARQGYEQYF
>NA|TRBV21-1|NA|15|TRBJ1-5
TGTGCCAGCATTCTGCAGAATTATAGCAATCAGCCCCAGCATTTT
CASILQNYSNQPQHF
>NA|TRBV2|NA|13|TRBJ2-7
TGTGCCAGCAGGGACTCAATCTCCTACGAGCAGTACTTC
CASRDSISYEQYF
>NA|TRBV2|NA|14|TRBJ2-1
TGTGCCAGCAGTGAAGTTGAGCGCTACAATGAGCAGTTCTTC
CASSEVERYNEQFF
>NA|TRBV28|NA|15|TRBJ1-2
TGTGCCAGCACAGGGGATCGAGGGCCTAACTATGGCTACACCTTC
CASTGDRGPNYGYTF
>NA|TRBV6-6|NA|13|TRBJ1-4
TGTGCCAGCAGTTACTCGGCTTTTGAAAAACTGTTTTTT
CASSYSAFEKLFF
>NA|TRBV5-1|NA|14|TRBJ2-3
TGCGCCAGCAGCTTGGTGACAGCGAAAGATACGCAGTATTTT
CASSLVTAKDTQYF
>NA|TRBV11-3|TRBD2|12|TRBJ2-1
TGTGCCAGCAGGGGGCGGGAGGGGGAGCAGTTCTTC
CASRGREGEQFF
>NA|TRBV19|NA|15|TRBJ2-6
TGTGCCAGTAGTATAGCAGGGAGTGGGGCCAACGTCCTGACTTTC
CASSIAGSGANVLTF
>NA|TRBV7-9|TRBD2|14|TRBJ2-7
TGTGCCAGCAGCGCAACTAGCGGGACTTACGAGCAGTACTTC
CASSATSGTYEQYF
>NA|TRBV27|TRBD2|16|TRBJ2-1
TGTGCCAGCAGTTCCAGAGCGGGGGGCTCCTACAATGAGCAGTTCTTC
CASSSRAGGSYNEQFF
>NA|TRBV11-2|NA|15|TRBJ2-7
TGTGCCAGCAGCTGGCGCAGGGGACCAGATAACGAGCAGTACTTC
CASSWRRGPDNEQYF
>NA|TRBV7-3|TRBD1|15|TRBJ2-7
TGTGCCAGCAGCCCCGGGACAGGTGCCTTCTACGAGCAGTACTTC
CASSPGTGAFYEQYF
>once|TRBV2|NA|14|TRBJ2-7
TGTGCCAGCAGTGCGGGACGGAGGCCATACGAGCAGTACTTC
CASSAGRRPYEQYF
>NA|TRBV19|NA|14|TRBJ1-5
TGTGCCAGTAGTGGCAGGGGTTCTTTTCAGCCCCAGCATTTT
CASSGRGSFQPQHF
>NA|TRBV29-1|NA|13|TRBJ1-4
TGCAGCGTTGTATCCGCCTTTAATGAAAAACTGTTTTTT
CSVVSAFNEKLFF
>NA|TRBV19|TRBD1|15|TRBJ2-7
TGTGCCAGTAGTATGGTTCAGGGGGCCGGCTACGAGCAGTACTTC
CASSMVQGAGYEQYF
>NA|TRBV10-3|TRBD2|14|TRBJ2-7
TGTGCCATCAGCGACGGGAGGGCCTGGAACGAGCAGTACTTC
CAISDGRAWNEQYF
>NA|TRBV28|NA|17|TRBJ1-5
TGTGCCAGCACCGTCCTCGGGGAGGGCTCCTTCAATCAGCCCCAGCATTTT
CASTVLGEGSFNQPQHF
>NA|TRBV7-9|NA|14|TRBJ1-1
TGTGCCAGCAGCTTAGTAGCCAAGAACACTGAAGCTTTCTTT
CASSLVAKNTEAFF
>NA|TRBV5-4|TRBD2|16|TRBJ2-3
TGTGCCAGCAGCCATGAAGCGGGAGGGGAAGCAGATACGCAGTATTTT
CASSHEAGGEADTQYF
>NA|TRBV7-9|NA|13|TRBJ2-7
TGTGCCAGCAGCTCCGGGCGCGAGGGAGAGCAGTACTTC
CASSSGREGEQYF
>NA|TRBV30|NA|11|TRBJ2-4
TGTGCCTGGAATTCAGGGAACATTCAGTACTTC
CAWNSGNIQYF
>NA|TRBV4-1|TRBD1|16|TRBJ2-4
TGCGCCAGCAGCCAAAGGGACAGGGGAGGGAGGGACATTCAGTACTTC
CASSQRDRGGRDIQYF
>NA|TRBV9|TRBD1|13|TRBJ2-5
TGTGCCAGCAGTGGTAGACAGGGGGAGACCCAGTACTTC
CASSGRQGETQYF
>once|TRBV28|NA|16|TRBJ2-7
TGTGCCAGCAGCTACAGTATGGGACGAAGCCGTTACGAGCAGTACTTC
CASSYSMGRSRYEQYF
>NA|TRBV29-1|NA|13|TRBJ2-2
TGCAGCGTTGTATGGGGGTACACCGGGGAGCTGTTTTTT
CSVVWGYTGELFF
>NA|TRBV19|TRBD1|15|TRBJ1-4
TGTGCCAGTAGTATAGACTTGGACAGGGGGCGACGACTGTTTTTT
CASSIDLDRGRRLFF
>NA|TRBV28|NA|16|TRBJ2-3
TGTGCCAGCAGTCCAACGGCCCCGGCAGGACCAGATACGCAGTATTTT
CASSPTAPAGPDTQYF
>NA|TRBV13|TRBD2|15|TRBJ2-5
TGTGCCAGCAGCTCCGGGACTAGCGGACAAGAGACCCAGTACTTC
CASSSGTSGQETQYF
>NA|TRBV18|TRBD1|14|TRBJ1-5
TGTGCCAGCTCACTTACAGGGGGCAATCAGCCCCAGCATTTT
CASSLTGGNQPQHF
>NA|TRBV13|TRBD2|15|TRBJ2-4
TGTGCCAGCGTCAGCGGGAGAAGGCCCAAAAACATTCAGTACTTC
CASVSGRRPKNIQYF
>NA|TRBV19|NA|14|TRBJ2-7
TGTGCCAGTAGTATAGATTACGCTCGGTACGAGCAGTACTTC
CASSIDYARYEQYF
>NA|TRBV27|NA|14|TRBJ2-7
TGTGCCAGCAGTTTGTTCACAAACTCCTACGAGCAGTACTTC
CASSLFTNSYEQYF
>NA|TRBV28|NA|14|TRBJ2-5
TGTGCCAGCAGTTTGACGGGAGCTTCAGAGACCCAGTACTTC
CASSLTGASETQYF
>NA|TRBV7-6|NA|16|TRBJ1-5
TGTGCCAGCAGCTTAGGTACATCCGACCGCAATCAGCCCCAGCATTTT
CASSLGTSDRNQPQHF
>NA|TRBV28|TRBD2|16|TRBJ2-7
TGTGCCAGCAGGCCTGCGGGACTAGCGGGAGGCTACGAGCAGTACTTC
CASRPAGLAGGYEQYF
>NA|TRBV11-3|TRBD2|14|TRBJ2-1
TGTGCCAGCAGCCCACAGGGACTAGCGTATGAGCAGTTCTTC
CASSPQGLAYEQFF
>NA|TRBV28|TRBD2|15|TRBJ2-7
TGTGCCAGCAGACTGGGACTAGCGGCCTCCTACGAGCAGTACTTC
CASRLGLAASYEQYF
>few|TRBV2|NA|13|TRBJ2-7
TGTGCCAGCAGTGAAGGGGGGACCTACGAGCAGTACTTC
CASSEGGTYEQYF
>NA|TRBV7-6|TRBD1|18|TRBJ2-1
TGTGCCAGCAGCACCCCCCTACGGGGACAGGGAATACACAATGAGCAGTTCTTC
CASSTPLRGQGIHNEQFF